Below are 8 T cell receptor beta chains sequenced from a single sample in a study of T cell repertoires in cytomegalovirus infection (dated by TCRdb to 2018 to 2020). These TCRs' antigens remain unknown. The treatment or condition label here, explained by the study, means: in vitro stimulation with specific CMV peptide epitopes to enrich CMV-specific T cells. The sequencer listed for this sample is Illumina HiSeq 1500. The public reads were quality trimmed at Q25 with fastp and then assembled into clones with MiXCR by TCRdb, keeping productive beta chains. Each CDR3 protein appears once, grouped with its most common genes and DNA. The sample table shows roughly 310,000 distinct CDR3 sequences, and around 29% are seen once. Of the sample, 20% is held by the ten largest clones. The source was cultured PBMCs, collected from culture after CMV antigen stimulation. These receptors all come from a human donor in good health (CMV status not recorded). Some clones in this sample may be carry-over from other donors' samples.

This rearrangement joins TRBV11-2 to TRBJ1-6, with 11 bases aligning to TRBD1. The CDR3 has 17 amino acids. Germline V gene data show CDR1 as SGHAT and CDR2 as FQNNGV. With V trimmed by 5 bases and J by 9 bases, 12 bases remained unmatched. CDR3 bases: TGTGCCAGCAGCCACAGGCTGGGACAGGGGGACGGTTCACCCCTCCACTTT. This encodes CASSHRLGQGDGSPLHF.

In its sample, this clonotype was seen a few times. The rearrangement links TRBV12-3 or TRBV12-4 to TRBJ2-3, with D possibly TRBD1 on 6 matching bases. V was shortened by 6 bases and J by 0 bases, with 10 bases between the two germline ends. The CDR3 consists of 14 residues. CDR3 protein: CASRYTGSTDTQYF. CDR3 nucleotide sequence: TGTGCCAGCAGGTATACAGGGAGCACAGATACGCAGTATTTT.

This chain connects TRBV2 to TRBJ2-2; D call uncertain. This CDR3 comprises 13 residues. Germline CDR1 SNHLY, CDR2 FYNNEI. V was trimmed by 7 bases and J by 1 base, leaving 7 bases between them. The CDR3, as DNA: TGTGCCAGCAATTACGGGAACACCGGGGAGCTGTTTTTT. Translation gives CASNYGNTGELFF.

The chain has TRBV6-1 and TRBJ1-1, with a possible D match to TRBD1 (6 bases). The CDR3 spans 13 residues. Trimming removed 6 bases at V and 1 base at J, with 9 bases between. Germline loops: CDR1 MNHNS, CDR2 SASEGT. CDR3 sequence (DNA): TGTGCCAGCAGACAGGGTTCGAACACTGAAGCTTTCTTT. The encoded protein is CASRQGSNTEAFF.

This clonotype was seen a few times. J is TRBJ2-3 and V is TRBV28; 8 nucleotides line up with TRBD2. Germline CDR1 is MDHEN and CDR2 is SYDVKM. This CDR3 spans 15 amino acids. Trimming cost V 6 bases and J 5 bases; bases outside gene matches: 10. CDR3 DNA sequence: TGTGCCAGCAGGGATCCAGCGGGAGTTAAAGATACGCAGTATTTT. It encodes CASRDPAGVKDTQYF.

Only a few counts were recorded for this clonotype. This chain joins TRBV7-8 and TRBJ1-5, with a tentative D call TRBD1 (6 bases). CDR1 and CDR2 (germline): SGHVS, FQNEAQ. Trimming cost V 0 bases and J 3 bases, with 15 bases left between them. The CDR3 loop spans 17 amino acids. CDR3 protein: CASSLAMGGLSNQPQHF. DNA for the CDR3: TGTGCCAGCAGCTTAGCGATGGGGGGGCTCTCCAATCAGCCCCAGCATTTT. Complete variable domain (other parts from reference TRBV7-8 and TRBJ1-5): GAGVSQSPRYKVAKRGQDVALRCDPISGHVSLFWYQQALGQGPEFLTYFQNEAQLDKSGLPSDRFFAERPEGSVSTLKIQRTQQEDSAVYLCASSLAMGGLSNQPQHFGDGTRLSIL.

There are a few counts of this clonotype. The rearrangement links TRBV20-1 to TRBJ2-5; 7 bases line up with TRBD2. The CDR3 has 15 residues. Germline V lookup: CDR1 DFQATT, CDR2 SNEGSKA (reference sequence). With 4 bases clipped from V and 1 base from J, the junction kept 9 bases outside the gene matches. CDR3 in amino acids: CSAISAGRSQETQYF. CDR3 sequence (DNA): TGCAGTGCTATATCAGCGGGGAGATCCCAAGAGACCCAGTACTTC.

This sequence joins TRBV7-2 and TRBJ2-6; no clear D. There are 14 residues in the CDR3. Trimming stripped 7 bases from V and 1 base from J, with 8 bases between. Looked up from germline, CDR1 is SGHTA and CDR2 is FQGNSA. CDR3: CASKRRSGANVLTF. CDR3 in DNA: TGTGCCAGCAAAAGGAGATCTGGGGCCAACGTCCTGACTTTC.